This section outlines one TCR beta chain sequence together with its context. Its binding antigen is unknown. No much larger clone is present one base from it, and per-base qualities are unavailable. This sample stems from a study of beta chain features in type 1 diabetes (dated by TCRdb to between 2018 and 2020). General notes on the study: Patients and healthy donors did not differ in mean age, gender distribution, total cell number or subset yield. A total of 90 million to 120 million sorted cells were examined across all samples, and a strong correlation was observed between cell number per subset and RNA yield. Naive and central memory subsets were obtained from all 30 or so donors, but regulatory and stem cell-like memory subsets were isolated from only 8 patients and roughly 8 healthy donors. In the study, TCRB repertoires of sorted circulating CD4+ T cell subsets from recently diagnosed type 1 diabetes patients were compared with those of matched healthy donors.

Trimmed from V: 2 bases; trimmed from J: 2 bases; junction bases lacking a gene match: 4. Inclusive of the bounding cysteine and phenylalanine, the CDR3 is 16 residues long. The read is trimmed to its CDR3 DNA, 48 bases read in frame from base 1. Sequences LNHDA (CDR1) and SQIVND (CDR2) are obtained from the germline V gene (reference sequence). Each donor gave one peripheral blood draw, averaging around 120 mL, which was collected into heparinised tubes. Naive, central memory, regulatory and stem cell-like memory CD4+ T cells were sorted on a BD FACSAria II using a panel including CD45RO, CCR7, CD25, CD127, CD95 and CD27. Every sorted population had a purity above 95%. PBMCs were isolated immediately by Lymphoprep density gradient centrifugation and stained directly without culture. So that batch effects would be minimized, each experiment stained and sorted samples in pairs, pairing one healthy donor with one patient.

Paper-wide results and their limitations: Because the HLA sub-analyses included only small numbers of individuals, any influence of HLA type on TCRB rearrangement was left unresolved. At VDJ recombination sites, type 1 diabetes patients had fewer insertions and more deleted nucleotides, which implies abnormalities in thymic rearrangement. PCR may preferentially amplify shorter templates, but because patient and control samples were amplified and corrected together, any resulting skew would affect both groups equally. Type 1 diabetes patients showed a moderate but significant shortening of TCRB CDR3 length in all four CD4+ subsets. Naive, central memory and regulatory TCRB repertoires appeared to be more similar among patients than among healthy donors. Because cDNA rather than genomic DNA was sequenced, highly expressing activated cells could have been over-represented, although no difference in activation and CD3 levels was found between groups.

The entire amount of isolated RNA was reverse transcribed using the High Capacity cDNA Reverse Transcription Kit, so the sequenced TCRB transcripts were expressed ones. Survey-depth immunoSEQ sequencing was performed on stem cell-like memory T cell samples, with an average of about 1 million total reads per sample. After sorted cells were lysed in RLT buffer, RNA was extracted with DNase-treated RNeasy Micro or Mini kits, with the choice depending on cell number. Each cell subset was processed on its own to prevent cross-contamination, while patient and healthy donor samples were processed together. The immunoSEQ multiplex PCR was used to amplify TCRB sequences from cDNA, generating 87-bp fragments that spanned the CDR3 region. Sequencing of the amplicons was done on the Illumina HiSeq platform. The paper's processing steps were these. PCR bias was computationally corrected using synthetic template baselines, reads within Hamming distance 2 were collapsed, and singletons that could not be merged were discarded. Reads were aligned against IMGT to assign V, D and J genes, CDR3 length and insertions or deletions at six rearrangement sites. Within each subset, clonotype counts were normalized to sorted cell number, after which true diversity and Gini coefficients were computed with the tcR R package. The overlap coefficient, calculated on TCRB nucleotide sequences, was used to measure repertoire sharing. The source is immuneACCESS, and TCRdb retained only in-frame sequences with V and J called. Part of the clones is not carried over; for the studies checked, unresolved V genes explain less than half of this, and the remainder is unexplained. That table is the source of V, J and clone size, and D and trimming were worked out from the DNA. Present in this sample are 90,000 to 110,000 clones, almost 40% of which were seen just once. Of the sample, less than 0.08% falls within the top ten clones.

The receptor was derived from a young woman in good health. Sequencing was carried out using stem cell memory CD4+ T cells from blood. The cell subset or site label, as the study defines it: stem cell-like memory CD4+ T cells. Here the chain combines TRBV19 and TRBJ1-5, with 9 bases in between that match TRBD1. The CDR3: CASSILGQGRNQPQHF. The DNA is as follows: TGTGCCAGTAGTATACTGGGACAGGGCCGCAATCAGCCCCAGCATTTT.